This TCR beta chain stems from a study of shared clonotypes between healthy human individuals. CDR1 is MDHEN, CDR2 SYDVKM, per germline. Trimming cost V 9 bases and J 5 bases, with 15 bases left between them. This CDR3 comprises 13 residues. Libraries were prepared by immunoSEQ multiplex PCR; TCRdb keeps only in-frame clonotypes and omits some of them. The sample contains a few million clones, around 95% of which appear only once. Naive CD8 cells, CD45RO-negative and positively selected for CCR7, excluded terminally differentiated effector memory CD45RA+ cells. The chain combines TRBV28 with TRBJ2-3; D is unresolved. The sequence derives from a man younger than 35 in good health. Some clones in this sample may be carry-over from other donors' samples. What was sequenced was naive CD8+ T cells from PBMCs. Here the CDR3 DNA reads TGTGCCAGTTCCCAGAAGGTGCAAGATACGCAGTATTTT. This encodes CASSQKVQDTQYF.